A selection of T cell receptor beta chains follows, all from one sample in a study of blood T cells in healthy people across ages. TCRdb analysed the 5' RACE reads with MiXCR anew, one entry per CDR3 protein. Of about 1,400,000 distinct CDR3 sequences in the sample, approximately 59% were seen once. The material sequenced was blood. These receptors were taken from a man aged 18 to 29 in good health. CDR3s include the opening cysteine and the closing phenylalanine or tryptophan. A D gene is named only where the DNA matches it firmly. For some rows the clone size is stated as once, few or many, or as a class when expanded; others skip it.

CDR3aa: CASSLGPSGSEQYF
CDR3nt: TGTGCCAGCAGTTTAGGTCCTAGCGGGAGCGAGCAGTACTTC
d_gene: TRBD2
v_gene: TRBV27
j_gene: TRBJ2-7
abundance: few

CDR3aa: CASSQDWAQPQHF
CDR3nt: TGTGCCAGCAGCCAAGATTGGGCTCAGCCCCAGCATTTT
d_gene: NA
v_gene: TRBV3-1
j_gene: TRBJ1-5
abundance: NA

CDR3aa: CAISDVGSGSWDEQYF
CDR3nt: TGTGCCATCAGTGATGTGGGTAGCGGGAGCTGGGATGAGCAGTACTTC
d_gene: TRBD2
v_gene: TRBV10-3
j_gene: TRBJ2-7
abundance: NA

CDR3aa: CASSSDYQNTDTQYF
CDR3nt: TGTGCCAGCAGTTCCGACTATCAAAACACAGATACGCAGTATTTT
d_gene: NA
v_gene: TRBV12-3/TRBV12-4
j_gene: TRBJ2-3
abundance: NA

CDR3aa: CAISASPDTGELFF
CDR3nt: TGTGCCATCAGTGCCAGCCCTGACACCGGGGAGCTGTTTTTT
d_gene: NA
v_gene: TRBV10-3
j_gene: TRBJ2-2
abundance: NA

CDR3aa: CASSEGGGRDEQYF
CDR3nt: TGTGCCAGCAGTGAAGGGGGGGGTCGGGACGAGCAGTACTTC
d_gene: TRBD2
v_gene: TRBV2
j_gene: TRBJ2-7
abundance: NA

CDR3aa: CASSQGGLANTEAFF
CDR3nt: TGTGCCAGCAGCCAAGGGGGACTGGCGAACACTGAAGCTTTCTTT
d_gene: NA
v_gene: TRBV3-1
j_gene: TRBJ1-1
abundance: NA

CDR3aa: CASSPWAKSGDEKLFF
CDR3nt: TGTGCCAGCAGCCCCTGGGCCAAATCGGGGGATGAAAAACTGTTTTTT
d_gene: NA
v_gene: TRBV4-2
j_gene: TRBJ1-4
abundance: NA

CDR3aa: CASSQDPRVNQPQHF
CDR3nt: TGTGCCAGCAGCCAAGATCCCAGGGTCAATCAGCCCCAGCATTTT
d_gene: NA
v_gene: TRBV3-1
j_gene: TRBJ1-5
abundance: NA

CDR3aa: CASSLNPYTGGFYSEQFF
CDR3nt: TGCGCCAGCAGCTTGAATCCTTATACGGGAGGGTTCTACAGTGAGCAGTTCTTC
d_gene: TRBD2
v_gene: TRBV5-1
j_gene: TRBJ2-1
abundance: NA

CDR3aa: CASSLHGSSYNEQFF
CDR3nt: TGTGCCAGCAGCTTACACGGAAGCTCCTACAATGAGCAGTTCTTC
d_gene: NA
v_gene: TRBV7-8
j_gene: TRBJ2-1
abundance: NA

CDR3aa: CSVEVQESYEQYF
CDR3nt: TGCAGCGTAGAAGTACAGGAATCCTACGAGCAGTACTTC
d_gene: NA
v_gene: TRBV29-1
j_gene: TRBJ2-7
abundance: NA

CDR3aa: CSVGEGLTDMQYF
CDR3nt: TGCAGCGTTGGGGAGGGCCTTACAGATATGCAGTATTTT
d_gene: TRBD2
v_gene: TRBV29-1
j_gene: TRBJ2-3
abundance: NA

CDR3aa: CSAGARGNYGYTF
CDR3nt: TGCAGTGCAGGGGCGAGGGGGAACTATGGCTACACCTTC
d_gene: NA
v_gene: TRBV20-1
j_gene: TRBJ1-2
abundance: NA

CDR3aa: CASSQGLLGTASQETQYF
CDR3nt: TGTGCCAGCAGCCAAGGACTACTCGGGACAGCCTCACAAGAGACCCAGTACTTC
d_gene: TRBD1
v_gene: TRBV3-1
j_gene: TRBJ2-5
abundance: NA

CDR3aa: CASSHPTRDRGWTEAFF
CDR3nt: TGTGCCAGCAGCCACCCTACGCGGGACCGGGGCTGGACTGAAGCTTTCTTT
d_gene: NA
v_gene: TRBV3-1
j_gene: TRBJ1-1
abundance: NA

CDR3aa: CSVVLSAETYNEQFF
CDR3nt: TGCAGCGTTGTTCTGTCGGCTGAAACCTACAATGAGCAGTTCTTC
d_gene: NA
v_gene: TRBV29-1
j_gene: TRBJ2-1
abundance: NA

CDR3aa: CASSQVGAGQGIYEQYF
CDR3nt: TGCGCCAGCAGCCAAGTTGGAGCGGGACAGGGGATTTACGAGCAGTACTTC
d_gene: TRBD1
v_gene: TRBV4-1
j_gene: TRBJ2-7
abundance: once

CDR3aa: CASSERDPAYEQYF
CDR3nt: TGTGCCAGCAGTGAAAGAGACCCAGCCTACGAGCAGTACTTC
d_gene: NA
v_gene: TRBV6-1
j_gene: TRBJ2-7
abundance: NA

CDR3aa: CASSVGLSQYEQYF
CDR3nt: TGTGCCAGCAGCGTGGGACTTTCCCAATACGAGCAGTACTTC
d_gene: NA
v_gene: TRBV11-2
j_gene: TRBJ2-7
abundance: NA

CDR3aa: CASEGGNEDTQYF
CDR3nt: TGCGCCAGCGAGGGGGGAAATGAGGATACGCAGTATTTT
d_gene: NA
v_gene: TRBV4-1
j_gene: TRBJ2-3
abundance: NA

CDR3aa: CASSYPGQGSTDTQYF
CDR3nt: TGTGCCAGCAGTTATCCGGGACAGGGAAGCACAGATACGCAGTATTTT
d_gene: TRBD1
v_gene: TRBV5-6
j_gene: TRBJ2-3
abundance: NA

CDR3aa: CATSRRFTGRSYEQYF
CDR3nt: TGTGCCACCAGCAGAAGGTTTACAGGGAGGTCCTACGAGCAGTACTTC
d_gene: NA
v_gene: TRBV15
j_gene: TRBJ2-7
abundance: few

CDR3aa: CSAVLAGVNTDTQYF
CDR3nt: TGCAGTGCGGTACTAGCGGGGGTTAACACAGATACGCAGTATTTT
d_gene: TRBD2
v_gene: TRBV20-1
j_gene: TRBJ2-3
abundance: NA

CDR3aa: CSATDGNRFTDTQYF
CDR3nt: TGCAGCGCAACTGACGGAAATCGCTTCACAGATACGCAGTATTTT
d_gene: NA
v_gene: TRBV29-1
j_gene: TRBJ2-3
abundance: NA

CDR3aa: CASSSSDRSQETQYF
CDR3nt: TGTGCCAGCAGCTCGTCAGACAGATCCCAAGAGACCCAGTACTTC
d_gene: NA
v_gene: TRBV6-5
j_gene: TRBJ2-5
abundance: NA

CDR3aa: CASSLEAGRDNYGYTF
CDR3nt: TGTGCCAGCAGCTTAGAGGCCGGGAGGGATAACTATGGCTACACCTTC
d_gene: NA
v_gene: TRBV7-9
j_gene: TRBJ1-2
abundance: NA

CDR3aa: CASSLKGFQPQHF
CDR3nt: TGTGCCAGCAGCTTAAAAGGGTTTCAGCCCCAGCATTTT
d_gene: NA
v_gene: TRBV27
j_gene: TRBJ1-5
abundance: NA

CDR3aa: CASSPFTLRDKGWEQFF
CDR3nt: TGTGCCAGCAGCCCTTTTACCCTGCGGGATAAGGGTTGGGAGCAGTTCTTC
d_gene: NA
v_gene: TRBV5-6
j_gene: TRBJ2-1
abundance: few

CDR3aa: CASSTAGPNTGELFF
CDR3nt: TGTGCCAGCAGCACGGCGGGACCTAACACCGGGGAGCTGTTTTTT
d_gene: NA
v_gene: TRBV7-8
j_gene: TRBJ2-2
abundance: NA

CDR3aa: CASSEVVAGVNEQFF
CDR3nt: TGTGCCAGCAGTGAAGTAGTAGCGGGGGTCAATGAGCAGTTCTTC
d_gene: TRBD2
v_gene: TRBV6-1
j_gene: TRBJ2-1
abundance: NA

CDR3aa: CASKEQGTYEQYF
CDR3nt: TGTGCCAGCAAAGAACAGGGAACCTACGAGCAGTACTTC
d_gene: NA
v_gene: TRBV28
j_gene: TRBJ2-7
abundance: NA

CDR3aa: CASSYGLLYGYTF
CDR3nt: TGTGCCAGCAGTTACGGGCTGCTCTATGGCTACACCTTC
d_gene: NA
v_gene: TRBV6-6
j_gene: TRBJ1-2
abundance: NA

CDR3aa: CASSPGGGHKSYEQYF
CDR3nt: TGTGCCAGCAGCCCGGGGGGCGGACACAAGTCCTACGAGCAGTACTTC
d_gene: NA
v_gene: TRBV7-9
j_gene: TRBJ2-7
abundance: once

CDR3aa: CASSLGQGRYTF
CDR3nt: TGCGCCAGCAGCTTGGGCCAGGGGCGCTACACCTTC
d_gene: NA
v_gene: TRBV5-1
j_gene: TRBJ1-2
abundance: NA

CDR3aa: CASARGFEQYF
CDR3nt: TGTGCCAGCGCAAGGGGGTTTGAGCAGTACTTC
d_gene: NA
v_gene: TRBV25-1
j_gene: TRBJ2-4
abundance: NA

CDR3aa: CASSALAGAFNEQFF
CDR3nt: TGCGCCAGCAGTGCACTAGCTGGGGCCTTCAATGAGCAGTTCTTC
d_gene: NA
v_gene: TRBV10-1
j_gene: TRBJ2-1
abundance: few

CDR3aa: CASSYSNVMTYLYEQYF
CDR3nt: TGTGCCAGCAGTTACTCCAATGTTATGACGTACCTATACGAGCAGTACTTC
d_gene: NA
v_gene: TRBV6-6
j_gene: TRBJ2-7
abundance: NA

CDR3aa: CSAREKGNQPQHF
CDR3nt: TGCAGTGCTAGAGAAAAGGGCAATCAGCCCCAGCATTTT
d_gene: NA
v_gene: TRBV20-1
j_gene: TRBJ1-5
abundance: NA

CDR3aa: CASSSLSGRARDTQYF
CDR3nt: TGTGCCAGCAGTTCCCTTAGCGGGAGGGCCCGAGATACGCAGTATTTT
d_gene: TRBD2
v_gene: TRBV6-2/TRBV6-3
j_gene: TRBJ2-3
abundance: NA